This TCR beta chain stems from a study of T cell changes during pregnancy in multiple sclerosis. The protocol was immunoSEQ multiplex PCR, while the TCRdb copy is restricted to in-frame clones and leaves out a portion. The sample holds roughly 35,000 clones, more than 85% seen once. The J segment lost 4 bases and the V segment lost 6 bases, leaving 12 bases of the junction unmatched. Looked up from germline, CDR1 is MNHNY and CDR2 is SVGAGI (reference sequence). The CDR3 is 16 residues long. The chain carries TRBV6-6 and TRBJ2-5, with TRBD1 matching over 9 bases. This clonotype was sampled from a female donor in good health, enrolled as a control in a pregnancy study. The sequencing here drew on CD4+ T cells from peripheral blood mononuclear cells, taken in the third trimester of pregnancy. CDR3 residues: CASSPPRDRVVETQYF. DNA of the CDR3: TGTGCCAGCAGCCCCCCCCGGGACAGGGTGGTAGAGACCCAGTACTTC.